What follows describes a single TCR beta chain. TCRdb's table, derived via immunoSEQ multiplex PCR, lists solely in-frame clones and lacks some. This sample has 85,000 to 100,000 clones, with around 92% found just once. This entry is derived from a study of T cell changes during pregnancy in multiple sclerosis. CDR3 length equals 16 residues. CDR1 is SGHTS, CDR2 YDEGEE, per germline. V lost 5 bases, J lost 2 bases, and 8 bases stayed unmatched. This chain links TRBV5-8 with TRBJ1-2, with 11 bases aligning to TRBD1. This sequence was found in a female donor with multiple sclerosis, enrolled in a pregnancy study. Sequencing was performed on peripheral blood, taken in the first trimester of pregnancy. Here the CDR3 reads CASSLWDRGYNYGYTF. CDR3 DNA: TGTGCCAGCAGTCTTTGGGACAGGGGGTACAACTATGGCTACACCTTC.